The subject of this entry is one T cell receptor (beta chain). Its specificity is not known. Each gene name is a mouse one. The read stops 1 residue short of the end of the CDR3; the missing end is completed from the germline J gene. This entry is derived from a study of tissue T cells after allogeneic stem cell transplantation. The CDR3 runs to 13 residues. Germline V gives CDR1 KGHPV, CDR2 FQNQEV (reference sequence). Trimming stripped 6 bases from V and 0 bases from J, with 6 bases between. This table comes from immunoSEQ multiplex PCR, and its TCRdb copy is limited to in-frame clones, with some not included. The repertoire includes about 7,900 clones, approximately 46% of them detected once, and 7.5% to 9.5% sits in the top ten. The time point denotes: mouse harvest day 7 after allogeneic transplant. The graft held 10^6 splenic CD5+ T cells and 10^7 T-cell-depleted bone marrow cells. Findings of the study overall: Shared clones across patients were few; motif clustering revealed tissue-specific shared signatures.

The chain combines TRBV26 with TRBJ1-3, with D tentatively TRBD1 (5 bases). Input material: gut tissue. This TCR was sampled from a female BALB/c mouse given C57BL/6 T cells with graft-versus-host disease after an allogeneic hematopoietic cell transplant. CDR3 region: CASRTDSGNTLYF. The sequenced CDR3 bases are TGTGCCAGCAGGACAGATTCTGGAAATACGCTCTAT. Using reference TRBV26 and TRBJ1-3 for the parts outside the CDR3, the full variable domain is NSKVIQTPRYLVKGQGQKAKMRCIPEKGHPVVFWYQQNKNNEFKFLINFQNQEVLQQIDMTEKRFSAECPSNSPCSLEIQSSEAGDSALYLCASRTDSGNTLYFGEGSRLIVV.